These T cell receptor beta chains were read from a single sample in a study of cytomegalovirus exposure and HLA in healthy donors. The assay was immunoSEQ multiplex PCR, and TCRdb's table has in-frame clones only and misses some. The sample lists some 260,000 clones; around 91% were seen once. Sequenced: PBMCs. The receptors derive from a woman younger than 45 in good health and CMV-seronegative. The CDR3 runs from the conserved cysteine through the conserved F or W. A D gene is named only where the DNA matches it firmly. Only part of the rows carry a size: once, few, many, or a class if the clone is expanded.

size	V	J	D	DNA	CDR3
-	TRBV4-1	TRBJ2-4	-	TGCGCCAGCAGCCAAGCTAATGGGGCAGGGGCCAAAGGAGCCAAAAACATTCAGTACTTC	CASSQANGAGAKGAKNIQYF
-	TRBV9	TRBJ2-3	-	TGTGCCAGCACGAAGGAGACAGATACGCAGTATTTT	CASTKETDTQYF
-	TRBV27	TRBJ2-1	-	TGTGCCAGCAGTTTAGGTCGGGACTCATTTGAGCAGTTCTTC	CASSLGRDSFEQFF
-	TRBV9	TRBJ2-2	TRBD2	TGTGCCAGCAGCGTATTTTACAGTTTTGGCTCGAGCGGGACGAACACCGGGGAGCTGTTTTTT	CASSVFYSFGSSGTNTGELFF
-	TRBV27	TRBJ2-2	-	TGTGCCAGCAGTTCTCTATCCGGGGAGCTGTTTTTT	CASSSLSGELFF
-	TRBV4-3	TRBJ2-1	-	TGCGCCAGCAGCCAAGATCCTCTCACAGGGGAGGGGAGAAAAAATGAGCAGTTCTTC	CASSQDPLTGEGRKNEQFF
-	TRBV2	TRBJ2-7	-	TGTGCCAGCAGTGTTGGACAGGGAGGGTACGAGCAGTACTTC	CASSVGQGGYEQYF
-	TRBV15	TRBJ1-2	-	TGTGCCACCAGCAGAGGGGGACTCCCAGGGGGCTACACCTTC	CATSRGGLPGGYTF
once	TRBV18	TRBJ2-7	TRBD2	TGTGCCAGCTCACCGGGTCCGTCTAGCGGGACTTACTACGAGCAGTACTTC	CASSPGPSSGTYYEQYF
-	TRBV29-1	TRBJ2-7	-	TGCAGCGTTGACGCGGCGTACGAGCAGTACTTC	CSVDAAYEQYF
-	TRBV7-7	TRBJ2-5	-	TGTGCCAGCAGCTTAGGCACTAGTTGGGAGACCCAGTACTTC	CASSLGTSWETQYF
-	TRBV30	TRBJ2-3	TRBD2	TGTGCCTGGAGTGTTGGACTAGCGGGAGTGTCAGATACGCAGTATTTT	CAWSVGLAGVSDTQYF
-	TRBV2	TRBJ2-3	TRBD1	TGTGCCAGCCTACAGGGGGCGGCGAGCACAGATACGCAGTATTTT	CASLQGAASTDTQYF
-	TRBV27	TRBJ2-3	-	TGTGCCAGCAGTTTTCTGGGCAGGGCGGGTAGCACAGATACGCAGTATTTT	CASSFLGRAGSTDTQYF
-	TRBV10-3	TRBJ2-7	-	TGTGCCATCATGGACAGCAAGCTAACCTACGAGCAGTACTTC	CAIMDSKLTYEQYF
-	TRBV7-2	TRBJ2-5	-	TGTGCCAGCAGCTCGACCTCGGGTGCCGGGACCCAGTACTTC	CASSSTSGAGTQYF
-	TRBV5-1	TRBJ2-7	TRBD2	TGCGCCAGCAGCTTAGCTAGCGGGCCCTACTACGAGCAGTACTTC	CASSLASGPYYEQYF
once	TRBV7-3	TRBJ2-7	TRBD1	TGTGCCAGCAGCCCCACAGGGGGCACTGAGCAGTACTTC	CASSPTGGTEQYF
-	TRBV14	TRBJ2-7	-	TGTGCCAGCAGCCAAGGGCGGGTAGCGGTTGGGGACGAGCAGTACTTC	CASSQGRVAVGDEQYF
-	TRBV7-2	TRBJ2-4	-	TGTGCCAGCAGCCCCGCAGGGATTCCCAAAAACATTCAGTACTTC	CASSPAGIPKNIQYF
-	TRBV19	TRBJ2-3	-	TGTGCCAGTAGTCCCTCCGGGCAGTCTAGCACAGATACGCAGTATTTT	CASSPSGQSSTDTQYF
-	TRBV13	TRBJ2-3	-	TGTGCCAGCAGCTTATACGTGGGGCGGGATCCCACAGATACGCAGTATTTT	CASSLYVGRDPTDTQYF
-	TRBV6-4	TRBJ1-4	-	TGTGCCAGCAGTGAAGAGGCAGGTTCGAATGAAAAACTGTTTTTT	CASSEEAGSNEKLFF
-	TRBV19	TRBJ2-7	-	TGTGCCAGTAGTATGCACAGGGACCCTACCTACGAGCAGTACTTC	CASSMHRDPTYEQYF
-	TRBV19	TRBJ2-2	-	TGTGCCAGTAGTGTAACAGGGAACACCGGGGAGCTGTTTTTT	CASSVTGNTGELFF
-	TRBV28	TRBJ2-5	-	TGTGCCAGCAGTTTAGGGGGGCGGGCCCAAGAGACCCAGTACTTC	CASSLGGRAQETQYF
once	TRBV6-1	TRBJ1-2	-	TGTGCCAGCAGCGGTCAGTATGGCTACACCTTC	CASSGQYGYTF